The T cell receptor beta chain under discussion was sequenced for a study of technical replicates of blood from a few donors. The CDR3 runs 14 residues. Between the trimmed V and J ends, which lost 4 bases and 4 bases, there was a span of 13 bases. Looked up from germline, CDR1 is SGHAT and CDR2 is FQNNGV. The repertoire was sequenced with immunoSEQ multiplex PCR; TCRdb's copy has only in-frame clones and lacks some. The sample lists 79,000 or so clones, around nine tenths seen once, with 0.39% in the top ten. Sequences were obtained from T cells isolated from PBMCs. The sequence came from a human donor in good health. V and J are TRBV11-2 and TRBJ1-1, with D unclear. Written as DNA, the CDR3 is TGTGCCAGCAGCTACCCCACAGAGACCACTGAAGCTTTCTTT. The encoded protein is CASSYPTETTEAFF.